The 23 T cell receptor beta chains below come from one sample, sequenced in a study of T cells expressing NK-cell markers. TCRdb re-called the 5' RACE reads and shows each CDR3 protein once, DNA omitted. Its table records 350,000 to 400,000 distinct CDR3 sequences. The sample comprised blood T cells: a sorted CD56 or NKG2C T cell subset, CD4+ or CD8+ T cells, or bulk PBMC T cells (not recorded which). Receptors originate from a woman aged 45-59 years in good health.

V is TRBV7-3 and J is TRBJ2-3; TCRdb's D call, TRBD1, is unchecked because there is no DNA. The CDR3 sequence is 11 residues long. The germline V gene has CDR1 SGHTA and CDR2 FQGTGA. The chain's CDR3 is CASSNDMGQYF.

The chain links TRBV29-1 to TRBJ2-1; TCRdb designates TRBD2, a call that cannot be tested without DNA. From germline, CDR1 is SQVTM and CDR2 ANQGSEA. This CDR3 is 14 amino acids long. The chain's CDR3 is CSVYGAGGPNEQFF.

CDR3 in amino acids: CASTRGQDGSPLHF. The chain is built from TRBV5-1 and TRBJ1-6; TCRdb designates TRBD1, a call that cannot be tested without DNA. CDR3 length: 14 residues. Germline CDR1 and CDR2: SGHRS and YFSETQ.

The V call is TRBV20-1, the J call TRBJ1-4; TCRdb proposes TRBD1, but this gene call is untestable without DNA. The CDR3 covers 17 residues. Germline CDR1 is DFQATT and CDR2 is SNEGSKA (reference sequence). CDR3: CSADPGTGIPTNEKLFF.

The V call is TRBV12-3 or TRBV12-4, the J call TRBJ2-3; the TRBD1 assignment by TCRdb is unverifiable without DNA. The CDR3 runs to 14 residues. This CDR3 is CASSFGTGRDTQYF.

The chain recombines TRBV27 with TRBJ2-1; lacking DNA, the TRBD1 call made by TCRdb goes unchecked. CDR1 and CDR2 (germline): MNHEY, SMNVEV (reference sequence). The CDR3 runs to 16 residues. The CDR3 spells CASSLQTGQGYNEQFF.

The V and J genes are TRBV7-2 and TRBJ1-2. This CDR3 has 14 residues. In germline, CDR1 is SGHTA, CDR2 FQGNSA. The CDR3 is CASSSGWGIYGYTF.

This sequence joins TRBV28 and TRBJ2-7; TCRdb indicates TRBD1, and absent DNA this call remains unverified. Germline V gene data show CDR1 as MDHEN and CDR2 as SYDVKM. The CDR3 is made up of 14 amino acids. This chain's CDR3 is CASNPRTQVYEQYF.

This CDR3 is CASSQERLAGAVQSEQYF. V is TRBV3-1 and J is TRBJ2-7; TCRdb's D call, TRBD2, is unchecked because there is no DNA. The CDR3 totals 18 residues. CDR1 LGHDT and CDR2 YNNKEL come from the germline V gene (reference sequence).

The chain carries TRBV5-6 and TRBJ2-7; the D call of TRBD2 rests on TCRdb alone, since no DNA is present to check it. This CDR3 is 13 amino acids long. From germline, CDR1 is SGHDT and CDR2 YYEEEE. CDR3 residues: CASSFGGFYEQYF.

The rearrangement joins TRBV25-1 to TRBJ2-5; the D call of TRBD1 rests on TCRdb alone, since no DNA is present to check it. Germline V CDR1 and CDR2: MGHDK, SYGVNS. CDR3 length equals 14 residues. The CDR3 here is CASSEYGERKTQYF. Combining the CDR3 with reference TRBV25-1 and TRBJ2-5 gives the whole variable domain EADIYQTPRYLVIGTGKKITLECSQTMGHDKMYWYQQDPGMELHLIHYSYGVNSTEKGDLSSESTVSRIRTEHFPLTLESARPSHTSQYLCASSEYGERKTQYFGPGTRLLVL.

This sequence joins TRBV21-1 and TRBJ1-5; checking the TCRdb D call of TRBD1 is not possible without DNA. TRBV21-1 corresponds to a pseudogene. The CDR3 is 14 amino acids. CDR3 sequence: CASSKGSLRQPQHF.

This chain connects TRBV5-1 to TRBJ1-2; lacking DNA, the TRBD1 call made by TCRdb goes unchecked. Germline-derived CDR1 and CDR2 are SGHRS and YFSETQ. The CDR3 spans 14 residues. The CDR3 protein is CASSGRQGAYGYTF.

The chain uses TRBV15 and TRBJ1-2; TCRdb names TRBD1, which stays unverified in the absence of DNA. Germline V gives CDR1 LNHNV, CDR2 YYDKDF (reference sequence). This CDR3 has 14 amino acids. The CDR3 spells CATSPRTGNYGYTF. The complete variable domain, with remaining parts taken from reference TRBV15 and TRBJ1-2, reads DAMVIQNPRYQVTQFGKPVTLSCSQTLNHNVMYWYQQKSSQAPKLLFHYYDKDFNNEADTPDNFQSRRPNTSFCFLDIRSPGLGDTAMYLCATSPRTGNYGYTFGSGTRLTVV.

This sequence joins TRBV9 and TRBJ2-3; the TCRdb D gene call, TRBD2, has no DNA to confirm it. In germline, CDR1 is SGDLS, CDR2 YYNGEE. CDR3 length equals 15 residues. The CDR3 protein is CASSAGGLSTDTQYF. The variable domain in full, completed from reference TRBV9 and TRBJ2-3, reads DSGVTQTPKHLITATGQRVTLRCSPRSGDLSVYWYQQSLDQGLQFLIQYYNGEERAKGNILERFSAQQFPDLHSELNLSSLELGDSALYFCASSAGGLSTDTQYFGPGTRLTVL.

V and J are TRBV18 and TRBJ2-2. The CDR3 contains 16 residues. The germline V gene encodes CDR1 KGHSH and CDR2 LQKENI. The CDR3 loop is CASSPGIGMNTGELFF. Supplemented by reference TRBV18 and TRBJ2-2, the full variable domain reads NAGVMQNPRHLVRRRGQEARLRCSPMKGHSHVYWYRQLPEEGLKFMVYLQKENIIDESGMPKERFSAEFPKEGPSILRIQQVVRGDSAAYFCASSPGIGMNTGELFFGEGSRLTVL.

The chain combines TRBV7-9 with TRBJ2-1; no DNA is available, so the TRBD2 call from TCRdb remains unchecked. The CDR3 totals 13 residues. The germline CDR1 and CDR2 sequences are SEHNR and FQNEAQ (reference sequence). CDR3: CARGTSGTTEQFF.

V is TRBV3-1 and J is TRBJ2-1; the TRBD2 assignment by TCRdb is unverifiable without DNA. Germline V gene lookup returns CDR1 LGHDT and CDR2 YNNKEL (reference sequence). The CDR3 contains 16 residues. CDR3 sequence: CASSHGTTSGIYEQFF.

V usage is TRBV12-3 or TRBV12-4 and J usage is TRBJ2-1; the D gene TCRdb calls, TRBD1, cannot be checked with no DNA. CDR3 length: 14 residues. This chain's CDR3 is CASSSPRSQNEQFF.

The chain recombines TRBV6-6 with TRBJ2-1; TCRdb's D call, TRBD2, is unchecked because there is no DNA. Germline CDR1 is MNHNY and CDR2 is SVGAGI (reference sequence). The CDR3 runs 16 residues. The CDR3 protein is CASSPGTSGRFNEQFF.

The J gene is TRBJ2-1, the V gene TRBV12-3 or TRBV12-4; the D call from TCRdb, TRBD1, cannot be confirmed without DNA. CDR3 length: 12 amino acids. Here the CDR3 reads CASSSGRNEQFF.

V is TRBV20-1 and J is TRBJ1-1; TCRdb names TRBD1, which stays unverified in the absence of DNA. The CDR3 is 15 residues long. Germline CDR1 DFQATT, CDR2 SNEGSKA (reference sequence). CDR3 sequence reads: CSAAPSGLTNTEAFF.

J is TRBJ2-1 and V is TRBV10-3; the D gene TCRdb calls, TRBD2, cannot be checked with no DNA. The CDR3 contains 14 residues. Looked up from germline, CDR1 is ENHRY and CDR2 is SYGVKD. This chain's CDR3 is CAIRTSGSNNEQFF.